This TCR beta chain was sequenced in a study of CD8+ T cells in alopecia areata. At the level of the study: A 6-month off-drug phase came after tofacitinib, which had lasted 6 to 18 months. Points from the study as a whole: Among the top 100, expanded CD8+ clones, as well as scalp clonality, were significantly decreased by tofacitinib.

It was cDNA, reverse transcribed from extracted RNA, that served as the sequencing template. The protocol was immunoSEQ multiplex PCR, while the TCRdb copy is restricted to in-frame clones and leaves out a portion. This table holds some 190,000 clones, less than 65% found once. The treatment denotes: oral pan-JAK inhibitor, 5-10 mg twice daily. This clone was counted a single time. Its antigen is currently unknown. Per germline, CDR1 SGDLS and CDR2 YYNGEE. The CDR3 contains 14 residues. Deletions cut 4 bases from V and 4 bases from J, with 14 bases between. The chain carries TRBV9 and TRBJ1-2; D perhaps matches TRBD1 (5 bases). The sample here was CD4+ T cells sorted from blood, taken at week 24, from a patient treated with tofacitinib. This clonotype was sampled from a human donor with alopecia areata. DNA for the CDR3: TGTGCCAGCAGCCCACAGACAGCAACCTATGGCTACACCTTC. It is translated as CASSPQTATYGYTF.